The rows below give T cell receptor beta chains drawn from one sample of a study of blood T cell repertoires in COVID-19. Sequenced by immunoSEQ multiplex PCR; TCRdb stores in-frame clones only, minus some. The table has roughly 300,000 clones, about 90% seen once. Sequencing was done on a sample of PBMCs or T cells enriched from blood (not recorded which). These receptors were collected from a woman aged 25 to 39 who had recovered from COVID-19. Both conserved end residues are part of each CDR3. The D gene is left open where the match is weak. Size is omitted from some rows. Given values are once, few, many or a class for expanded clones.

j_call v_call d_call clone_size cdr3_aa cdr3_nt
TRBJ2-3 TRBV4-1 TRBD2 . CASSQEGLAGQYF TGCGCCAGCAGCCAAGAGGGCCTAGCGGGGCAGTATTTT
TRBJ2-7 TRBV7-2 . . CASSLQGTYEQYF TGTGCCAGCAGCTTACAGGGAACCTACGAGCAGTACTTC
TRBJ1-3 TRBV7-9 . . CASSPRGGISGNTIYF TGTGCCAGCAGCCCTAGGGGTGGGATTTCTGGAAACACCATATATTTT
TRBJ1-4 TRBV12-5 TRBD1 . CASAPLRQGGEKLFF TGTGCTAGTGCCCCTCTGAGACAGGGTGGTGAAAAACTGTTTTTT
TRBJ2-3 TRBV7-2 TRBD2 . CASSRPEGRGDTDTQYF TGTGCCAGCAGCCGCCCCGAGGGACGGGGGGACACAGATACGCAGTATTTT
TRBJ1-1 TRBV12-5 . once CASGWGITEAFF TGTGCTAGTGGCTGGGGCATCACTGAAGCTTTCTTT
TRBJ1-5 TRBV6-1 TRBD1 . CASSEGGTGYQPQHF TGTGCCAGCAGTGAAGGGGGGACAGGGTATCAGCCCCAGCATTTT
TRBJ1-2 TRBV15 . once CATSDEEGYGYTF TGTGCCACCAGCGATGAGGAGGGATATGGCTACACCTTC
TRBJ2-5 TRBV10-3 . . CAISPQGEVGETQYF TGTGCCATCAGCCCACAGGGAGAGGTCGGGGAGACCCAGTACTTC
TRBJ1-6 TRBV5-1 TRBD1 . CASSLLVGDRSPSPLHF TGCGCCAGCAGCTTGTTAGTAGGGGACAGGTCTCCTTCACCCCTCCACTTT
TRBJ1-2 TRBV5-5 TRBD1 . CASSSEVEGGGYTF TGTGCCAGCAGCTCGGAGGTCGAAGGGGGCGGCTACACCTTC
TRBJ1-5 TRBV4-1 . . CASSQDRAGGRPHQPQHF TGCGCCAGCAGCCAAGATCGAGCAGGAGGACGTCCCCATCAGCCCCAGCATTTT
TRBJ1-1 TRBV28 . once CASLPRGLVSSTEAFF TGTGCCAGTCTCCCCAGGGGCCTGGTCTCTAGCACTGAAGCTTTCTTT
TRBJ2-1 TRBV18 TRBD2 . CASSLAGGPLANEQFF TGTGCCAGCTCGCTAGCGGGGGGGCCCTTGGCCAATGAGCAGTTCTTC
TRBJ2-1 TRBV6-5 . . CASSFLRSTRVGEQFF TGTGCCAGCAGTTTCCTTCGAAGTACCCGAGTCGGTGAGCAGTTCTTC
TRBJ2-2 TRBV28 TRBD2 . CASSSLAGGTGELFF TGTGCCAGCAGTTCCCTAGCGGGGGGGACCGGGGAGCTGTTTTTT
TRBJ2-4 TRBV28 . . CASGEEGPKNIQYF TGTGCCAGCGGGGAGGAGGGACCCAAAAACATTCAGTACTTC
TRBJ1-6 TRBV7-8 TRBD1 . CASSLGDRVTDSPLHF TGTGCCAGCAGCTTAGGGGACAGGGTTACTGATTCACCCCTCCACTTT
TRBJ2-3 TRBV5-1 TRBD2 . CASSWTSGAQPDTQYF TGCGCCAGCAGCTGGACTAGCGGGGCCCAGCCAGATACGCAGTATTTT
TRBJ1-5 TRBV28 . . CASSPGLGGQPQHF TGTGCCAGCAGCCCCGGATTGGGAGGACAGCCCCAGCATTTT
TRBJ1-3 TRBV7-9 . . CASSWTENTIYF TGTGCCAGCAGCTGGACAGAGAACACCATATATTTT
TRBJ1-3 TRBV10-3 TRBD1 . CAISSGTVGGNTIYF TGTGCCATCAGTTCTGGGACAGTAGGGGGAAACACCATATATTTT